The 15 T cell receptor beta chains given below trace back to one sample, sequenced in a study of blood T cell repertoires in COVID-19. The protocol was immunoSEQ multiplex PCR, while the TCRdb copy is restricted to in-frame clones and leaves out a portion. This table holds more than 300,000 clones, about nine tenths found once. The specimen sequenced was PBMCs or T cells enriched from blood (not recorded which). The receptors were sampled from a woman aged 40 to 49 who had been exposed to COVID-19.

The chain couples TRBV10-1 to TRBJ1-1; no definite D call. CDR1 is WNHNN, CDR2 SYGVQD, per germline (reference sequence). V was clipped by 6 bases and J by 1 base, with 6 bases between them. The CDR3 has 12 residues. CDR3 nucleotide sequence: TGCGCCAGCAGGGGCACGAACACTGAAGCTTTCTTT. It is translated as CASRGTNTEAFF.

This rearrangement joins TRBV27 to TRBJ1-1; TRBD1 is a possible D gene (6 bases). Germline V gene data show CDR1 as MNHEY and CDR2 as SMNVEV (reference sequence). Trimming stripped 6 bases from V and 0 bases from J, with 20 bases between. The CDR3 extends over 17 amino acids. The chain's CDR3 is CASSRTAVPVMNTEAFF. Here the CDR3 DNA reads TGTGCCAGCAGCAGGACAGCCGTTCCCGTCATGAACACTGAAGCTTTCTTT.

The chain employs TRBV25-1 and TRBJ1-1, with 9 bases identical to TRBD1. V was pared by 4 bases and J by 2 bases, with 8 bases of the junction left unmatched. Germline V lookup: CDR1 MGHDK, CDR2 SYGVNS. The CDR3 loop spans 16 amino acids. CDR3 sequence reads: CASSGDRGAINTEAFF. CDR3 DNA: TGTGCCAGCAGTGGAGACAGGGGGGCCATTAACACTGAAGCTTTCTTT.

The chain combines TRBV5-4 with TRBJ1-2; D not certain. This CDR3 is built from 13 residues. The germline CDR1 and CDR2 sequences are SGHNT and YYREEE (reference sequence). Trimming left V 0 bases short and J 7 bases short, with 10 bases between. CDR3: CASSLVQEGGYTF. DNA of the CDR3: TGTGCCAGCAGCTTGGTTCAGGAAGGTGGCTACACCTTC.

The CDR3 protein is CASSEGTEYGYTF. CDR3 sequence (DNA): TGTGCCAGCAGCGAAGGGACAGAATATGGCTACACCTTC. V gene TRBV5-4 combines with J gene TRBJ1-2; 7 bases map to TRBD1. CDR1 and CDR2 from the germline V gene are SGHNT and YYREEE (reference sequence). V was clipped by 4 bases and J by 5 bases; unmatched bases: 5. The CDR3 loop spans 13 amino acids.

The rearrangement links TRBV9 to TRBJ2-2; the D gene is possibly TRBD2 (5 bases). The CDR3 is 14 amino acids. Germline CDR1 reads SGDLS; CDR2 reads YYNGEE. The V gene lost 3 bases and the J gene lost 4 bases, with 10 bases spanning the gap. CDR3 in amino acids: CASSAYAGTGELFF. The CDR3 DNA reads as TGTGCCAGCAGCGCCTACGCGGGCACCGGGGAGCTGTTTTTT. The complete variable domain, with remaining parts taken from reference TRBV9 and TRBJ2-2, reads DSGVTQTPKHLITATGQRVTLRCSPRSGDLSVYWYQQSLDQGLQFLIQYYNGEERAKGNILERFSAQQFPDLHSELNLSSLELGDSALYFCASSAYAGTGELFFGEGSRLTVL.

This chain uses TRBV25-1 with TRBJ1-3; TRBD1 agrees at 7 bases. There are 15 residues in the CDR3. Germline V CDR1 and CDR2: MGHDK, SYGVNS. V lost 2 bases and J lost 4; bases outside the gene matches: 5. The CDR3 is CASSERDRAGNTIYF. CDR3 nucleotide sequence: TGTGCCAGCAGTGAACGCGACAGGGCCGGAAACACCATATATTTT. Complete variable domain (other parts from reference TRBV25-1 and TRBJ1-3): EADIYQTPRYLVIGTGKKITLECSQTMGHDKMYWYQQDPGMELHLIHYSYGVNSTEKGDLSSESTVSRIRTEHFPLTLESARPSHTSQYLCASSERDRAGNTIYFGEGSWLTVV.

CDR3 coding DNA: TGTGCCAGCAGCGTAGGAAGGGTAGCGGGGGACACAGATACGCAGTATTTT. This encodes CASSVGRVAGDTDTQYF. The chain combines TRBV9 with TRBJ2-3; 9 positions agree with TRBD2. Germline CDR1 SGDLS, CDR2 YYNGEE. The CDR3 runs 17 residues. J was trimmed by 2 bases and V by 0 bases; bases with no gene match: 7.

The genes are TRBV15 and TRBJ1-1; weak D call: TRBD1 (5 bases). The CDR3 extends over 14 amino acids. Trimming took off 3 bases at V and 2 bases at J, with 10 bases between the two ends. Per the germline V gene, CDR1 is LNHNV and CDR2 is YYDKDF (reference sequence). The CDR3 region is CATSRRGVNTEAFF. The CDR3 DNA reads TGTGCCACCAGCAGGCGGGGGGTTAACACTGAAGCTTTCTTT. Filled out from reference TRBV15 and TRBJ1-1, the complete variable domain reads DAMVIQNPRYQVTQFGKPVTLSCSQTLNHNVMYWYQQKSSQAPKLLFHYYDKDFNNEADTPDNFQSRRPNTSFCFLDIRSPGLGDTAMYLCATSRRGVNTEAFFGQGTRLTVV.

Concerning this clone itself: Compared with germline, one end of the junction differs, possibly owing to a read error. V and J are TRBV7-2 and TRBJ2-3, with TRBD1 matching 7 bases. The CDR3 length is 17 residues. Germline-derived CDR1 and CDR2 are SGHTA and FQGNSA. CDR3 nucleotides: TGTGCCAGCAGCTTAGGCCGACAGGGCCTTAGCACAGGTACGCAGTATTTT. Translation: CASSLGRQGLSTGTQYF. The full variable domain, completed using reference TRBV7-2 and TRBJ2-3, is GAGVSQSPSNKVTEKGKDVELRCDPISGHTALYWYRQSLGQGLEFLIYFQGNSAPDKSGLPSDRFSAERTGGSVSTLTIQRTQQEDSAVYLCASSLGRQGLSTGTQYFGPGTRLTVL.

This clone has at least ten counts. Other DNA sequences from this sample encode an identical CDR3 as well. This chain joins TRBV19 and TRBJ1-3, with D uncertain. Germline lookup yields CDR1 LNHDA and CDR2 SQIVND (reference sequence). Trimming stripped 2 bases from V and 0 bases from J, with 5 bases between. The length of the CDR3 is 14 residues. The CDR3 DNA follows: TGTGCCAGTAGTATACGGGACTCTGGAAACACCATATATTTT. It yields the protein CASSIRDSGNTIYF.

V gene TRBV21-1 combines with J gene TRBJ1-1; TRBD1 is taken as the D call from the table, unchecked against the DNA. TRBV21-1 constitutes a pseudogene. This CDR3 is 15 amino acids long. The DNA of the CDR3 is TGTGCCAGCAGCAAAGGGGACAGAGGGAACACTGAAGCTTTCTTT. Amino acids: CASSKGDRGNTEAFF.

DNA of the CDR3: TGTGCCAGCTCACCAACCGGGACAGGACTACATTTT. Protein product: CASSPTGTGLHF. The V call is TRBV18, the J call TRBJ1-5; 8 bases agree with TRBD1. The V segment lost 2 bases and the J segment 16 bases; nucleotides outside the gene matches: 7. This CDR3 is 12 amino acids long. The germline V gene has CDR1 KGHSH and CDR2 LQKENI.

J is TRBJ2-1 and V is TRBV10-2; TRBD2 matches 12 bases. This CDR3 contains 18 residues. The germline V gene encodes CDR1 WSHSY and CDR2 SAAADI. The junction had 8 bases not matched to a gene; V was cut back by 2 bases and J by 3 bases. The CDR3 nucleotides read TGCGCCAGCAGTGAGCATGGGGGGACTAGCGGGTACTACAATGAGCAGTTCTTC. This encodes CASSEHGGTSGYYNEQFF.

This chain joins TRBV25-1 and TRBJ2-7; TRBD2 might be the D (5 bases). The CDR3 loop spans 13 amino acids. The germline V and J ends were trimmed by 4 bases and 4 bases, with 11 bases remaining between them. CDR1 MGHDK and CDR2 SYGVNS come from the germline V gene. The CDR3 reads CASSVSGPYEQYF. CDR3 coding DNA: TGTGCCAGCAGTGTAAGCGGCCCTTACGAGCAGTACTTC.